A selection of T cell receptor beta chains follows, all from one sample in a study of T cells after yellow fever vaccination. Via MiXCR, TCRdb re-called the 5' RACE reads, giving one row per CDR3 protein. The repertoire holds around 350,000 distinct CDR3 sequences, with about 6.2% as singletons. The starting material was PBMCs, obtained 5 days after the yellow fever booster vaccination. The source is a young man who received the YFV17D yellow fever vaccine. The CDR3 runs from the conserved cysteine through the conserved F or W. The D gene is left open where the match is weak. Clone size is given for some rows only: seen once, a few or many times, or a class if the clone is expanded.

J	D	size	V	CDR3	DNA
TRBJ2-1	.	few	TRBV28	CASSFSILEQFF	TGTGCCAGCAGTTTTAGCATCCTTGAGCAGTTCTTC
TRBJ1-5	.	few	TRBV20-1	CSARFFGQGDSNQPQHF	TGCAGTGCTAGATTCTTCGGGCAGGGCGATAGCAATCAGCCCCAGCATTTT
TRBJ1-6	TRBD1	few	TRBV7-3	CASSLMGQANSPLHF	TGTGCCAGCAGCTTAATGGGACAGGCCAATTCACCCCTCCACTTT
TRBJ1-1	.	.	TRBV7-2	CASSLDAGDVGAFF	TGTGCCAGCAGCTTAGATGCAGGGGATGTGGGAGCTTTCTTT
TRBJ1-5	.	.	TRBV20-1	CSARYREWNQPQHF	TGCAGTGCTAGATATCGGGAATGGAATCAGCCCCAGCATTTT
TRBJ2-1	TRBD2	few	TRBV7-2	CASSLVSGRGGDEQFF	TGTGCCAGCAGCTTAGTTAGCGGGAGGGGCGGGGATGAGCAGTTCTTC
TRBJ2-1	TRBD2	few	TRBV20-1	CSAPRLAGAYNEQFF	TGCAGTGCTCCAAGACTAGCGGGAGCCTACAATGAGCAGTTCTTC
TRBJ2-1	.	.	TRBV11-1	CASSPVESVYNEQFF	TGTGCCAGCAGTCCGGTCGAGAGTGTCTACAATGAGCAGTTCTTC
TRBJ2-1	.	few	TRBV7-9	CASSLVQGGEQFF	TGTGCCAGCAGCTTAGTCCAGGGGGGCGAGCAGTTCTTC
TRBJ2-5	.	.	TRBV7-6	CASSLWEWIGETQYF	TGTGCCAGCAGCTTATGGGAGTGGATAGGAGAGACCCAGTACTTC
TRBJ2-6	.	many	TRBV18	CASSPGLSGANVLTF	TGTGCCAGCTCACCGGGGCTTTCTGGGGCCAACGTCCTGACTTTC
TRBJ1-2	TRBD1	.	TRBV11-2	CASSPGGAGGYTF	TGTGCCAGCAGCCCAGGGGGCGCGGGTGGCTACACCTTC
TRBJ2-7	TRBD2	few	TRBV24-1	CATSDPTSGSSYEQYF	TGTGCCACCAGTGATCCTACTAGCGGCAGCTCCTACGAGCAGTACTTC
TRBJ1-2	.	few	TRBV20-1	CSARGRRGHYGYTF	TGCAGTGCTAGAGGTCGGAGAGGACACTATGGCTACACCTTC
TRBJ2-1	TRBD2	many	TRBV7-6	CASSSTSGLGLEQFF	TGTGCCAGCAGCTCAACTAGCGGCCTGGGACTTGAGCAGTTCTTC
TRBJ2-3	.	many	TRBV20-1	CSASSGGFSTDTQYF	TGCAGTGCTAGTTCTGGCGGGTTCAGCACAGATACGCAGTATTTT
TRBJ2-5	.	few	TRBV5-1	CASSLATSLGETQYF	TGCGCCAGCAGCTTGGCGACTAGTCTAGGCGAGACCCAGTACTTC
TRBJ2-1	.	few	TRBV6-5	CASSYLSPYNEQFF	TGTGCCAGCAGTTACCTCTCACCCTACAATGAGCAGTTCTTC
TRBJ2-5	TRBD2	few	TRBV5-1	CASSTRTSGGETQYF	TGCGCCAGCAGCACCCGGACTAGCGGGGGGGAGACCCAGTACTTC
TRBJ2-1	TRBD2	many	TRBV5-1	CASSSAGGGYNEQFF	TGCGCCAGCAGCTCCGCGGGCGGGGGTTACAATGAGCAGTTCTTC
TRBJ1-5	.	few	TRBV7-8	CASSLAGNNQPQHF	TGTGCCAGCAGCTTAGCTGGGAACAATCAGCCCCAGCATTTT
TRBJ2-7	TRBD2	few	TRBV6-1	CASSSGSRSYEQYF	TGTGCCAGCAGTAGCGGGAGTAGGTCCTACGAGCAGTACTTC
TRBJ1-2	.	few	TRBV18	CASSPETSYGYTF	TGTGCCAGCTCACCAGAGACCTCCTATGGCTACACCTTC
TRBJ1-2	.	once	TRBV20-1	CSASDVGNYGHTF	TGCAGTGCTAGCGACGTAGGGAACTATGGCCACACCTTC